The entry below describes one T cell receptor (beta chain). This clonotype showed up many times. Its antigen has not been determined. Per-base qualities were not stored, and no clone one base away is much larger. The CDR3 spans 16 residues, from the cysteine through the phenylalanine. Of the read, only the CDR3 DNA is kept; its 48 bases are in frame from base 1. Trimming accounts for 6 bases at V and 0 bases at J, while the number of junction bases matched to no gene is 12. The germline V gene (reference sequence) yields DFQATT for CDR1 and SNEGSKA for CDR2. This sample is part of a study of response to subunit inactivated influenza vaccine (dated by TCRdb to about 2018). For the study in its entirety: Deep quantitative T cell receptor repertoire profiling was used in the study to track responses to a trivalent subunit inactivated influenza vaccine.

Library creation used RT-PCR. TCRdb lists the instrument as Illumina HiSeq 2500. The raw public reads went through TCRdb reprocessing: fastp at Q25, MiXCR clone calling, in-frame beta chains kept. Every entry covers one CDR3 protein and lists the most common genes and DNA from its rows. The sample table lists around 530,000 distinct CDR3 sequences, more than 15% of them with a count of one. The ten largest account for 2.5% to 3.5% of the sample. The investigation overall reported the following: The authors proposed that each seasonal influenza vaccination may bring in only a limited number of new T cells.

Material: CD4+ T cells sorted from PBMCs, obtained around 25 months after vaccination. The sequence is built from TRBV20-1 and TRBJ2-3, with 7 junctional bases fitting TRBD2. The receptor was derived from a man aged 50-75 years who received an inactivated influenza vaccine. Donor details come from another sample of the same person, matched by shared clones. The nucleotides are TGCAGTGCCCCGAGGGGTCCTAGCGGCAGCACAGATACGCAGTATTTT. Protein translation: CSAPRGPSGSTDTQYF.